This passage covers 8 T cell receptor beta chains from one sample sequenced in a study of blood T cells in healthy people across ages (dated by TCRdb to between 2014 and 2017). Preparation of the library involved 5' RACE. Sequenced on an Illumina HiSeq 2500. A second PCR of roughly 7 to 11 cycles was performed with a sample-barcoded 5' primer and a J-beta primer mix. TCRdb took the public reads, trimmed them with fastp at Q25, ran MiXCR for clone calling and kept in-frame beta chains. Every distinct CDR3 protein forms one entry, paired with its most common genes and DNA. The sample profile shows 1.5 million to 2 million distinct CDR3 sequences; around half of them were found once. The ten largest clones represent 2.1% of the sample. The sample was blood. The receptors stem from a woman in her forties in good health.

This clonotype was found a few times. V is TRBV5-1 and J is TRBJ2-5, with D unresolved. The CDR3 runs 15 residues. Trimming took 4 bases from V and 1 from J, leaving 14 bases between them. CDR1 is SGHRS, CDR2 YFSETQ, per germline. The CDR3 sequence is CASSPYVGSQETQYF. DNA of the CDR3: TGCGCCAGCAGCCCGTACGTGGGCAGCCAAGAGACCCAGTACTTC.

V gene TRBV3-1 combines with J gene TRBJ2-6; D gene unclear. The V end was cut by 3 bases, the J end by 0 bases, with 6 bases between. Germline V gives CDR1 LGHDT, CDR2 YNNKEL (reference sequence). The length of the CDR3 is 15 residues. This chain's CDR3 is CASSHLASGANVLTF. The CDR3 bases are TGTGCCAGCAGCCATCTTGCCTCTGGGGCCAACGTCCTGACTTTC.

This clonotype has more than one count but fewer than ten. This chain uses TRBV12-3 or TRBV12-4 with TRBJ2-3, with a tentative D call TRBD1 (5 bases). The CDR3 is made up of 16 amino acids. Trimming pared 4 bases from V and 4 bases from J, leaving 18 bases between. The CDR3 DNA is TGTGCCAGCAGTTACCTTGCAGGGTCATCATCAGATACGCAGTATTTT. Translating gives CASSYLAGSSSDTQYF.

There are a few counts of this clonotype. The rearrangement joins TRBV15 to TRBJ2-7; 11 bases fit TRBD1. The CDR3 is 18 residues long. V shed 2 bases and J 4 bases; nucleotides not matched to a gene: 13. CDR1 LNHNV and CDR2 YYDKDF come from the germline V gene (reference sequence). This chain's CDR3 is CATSRTGTGGAGEYEQYF. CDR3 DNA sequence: TGTGCCACCAGCAGAACAGGGACAGGGGGTGCCGGGGAATACGAGCAGTACTTC.

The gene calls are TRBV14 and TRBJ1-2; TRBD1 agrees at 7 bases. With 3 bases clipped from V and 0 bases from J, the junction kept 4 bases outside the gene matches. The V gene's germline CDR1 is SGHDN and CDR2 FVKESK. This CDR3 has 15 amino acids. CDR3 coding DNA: TGTGCCAGCAGCCACCGGGACAGAGCTAACTATGGCTACACCTTC. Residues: CASSHRDRANYGYTF.

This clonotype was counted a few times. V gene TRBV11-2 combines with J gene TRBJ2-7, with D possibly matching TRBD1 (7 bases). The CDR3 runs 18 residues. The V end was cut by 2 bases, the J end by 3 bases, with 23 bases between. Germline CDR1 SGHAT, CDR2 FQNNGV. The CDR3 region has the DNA TGTGCCAGCAGCTTATATTTCGGAGGGGACAGAAAAAGCTACGAGCAGTACTTC. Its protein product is CASSLYFGGDRKSYEQYF.

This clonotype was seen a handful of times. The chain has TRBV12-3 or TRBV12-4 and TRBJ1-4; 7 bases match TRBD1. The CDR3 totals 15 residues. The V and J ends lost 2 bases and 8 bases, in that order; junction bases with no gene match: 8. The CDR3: CASSLSGQAGEKLFF. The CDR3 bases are TGTGCCAGCAGTTTAAGTGGACAGGCGGGCGAAAAACTGTTTTTT.

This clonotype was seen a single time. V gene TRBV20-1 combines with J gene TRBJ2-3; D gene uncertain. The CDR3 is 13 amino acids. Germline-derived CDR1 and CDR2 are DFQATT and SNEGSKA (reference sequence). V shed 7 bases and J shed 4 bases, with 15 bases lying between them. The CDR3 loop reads CSGYLGLADTQYF. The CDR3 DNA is TGCAGTGGATACTTAGGGTTGGCAGATACGCAGTATTTT.